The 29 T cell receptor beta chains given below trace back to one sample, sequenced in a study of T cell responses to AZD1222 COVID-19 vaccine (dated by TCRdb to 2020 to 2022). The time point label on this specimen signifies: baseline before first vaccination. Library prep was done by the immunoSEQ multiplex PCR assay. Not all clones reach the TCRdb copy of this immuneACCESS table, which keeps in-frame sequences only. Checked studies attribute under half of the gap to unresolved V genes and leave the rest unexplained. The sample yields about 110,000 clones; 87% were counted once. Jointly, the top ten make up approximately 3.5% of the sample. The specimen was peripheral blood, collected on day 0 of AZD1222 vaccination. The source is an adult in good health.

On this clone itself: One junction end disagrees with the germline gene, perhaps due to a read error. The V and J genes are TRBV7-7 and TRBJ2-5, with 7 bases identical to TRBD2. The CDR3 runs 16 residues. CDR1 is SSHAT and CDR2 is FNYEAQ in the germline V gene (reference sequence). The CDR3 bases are TGTGCTAGCAGCTTTCAATCCGGGACTATAGGAGAGACCCAGTACTTC. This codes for CASSFQSGTIGETQYF.

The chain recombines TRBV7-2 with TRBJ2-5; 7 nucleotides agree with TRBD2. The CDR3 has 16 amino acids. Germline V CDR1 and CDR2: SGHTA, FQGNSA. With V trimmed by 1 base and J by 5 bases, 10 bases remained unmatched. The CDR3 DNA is TGTGCCAGCAGCTTAGAGGTGGGCGGGGGAGGCGAGACCCAGTACTTC. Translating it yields CASSLEVGGGGETQYF.

Here the CDR3 reads CATRGGTAGNQPQHF. The CDR3 coding sequence is TGTGCTACTAGGGGGGGGACGGCAGGCAATCAGCCCCAGCATTTT. This chain joins TRBV2 and TRBJ1-5; tentative D call: TRBD1 (6 bases). Germline V gives CDR1 SNHLY, CDR2 FYNNEI. The CDR3 spans 15 residues.

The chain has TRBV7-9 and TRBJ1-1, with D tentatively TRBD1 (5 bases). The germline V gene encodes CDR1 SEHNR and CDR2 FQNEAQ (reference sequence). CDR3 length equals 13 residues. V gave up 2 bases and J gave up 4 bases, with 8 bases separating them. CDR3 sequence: CASSLPGGTEAFF. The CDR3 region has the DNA TGTGCCAGCAGCTTACCCGGGGGCACTGAAGCTTTCTTT.

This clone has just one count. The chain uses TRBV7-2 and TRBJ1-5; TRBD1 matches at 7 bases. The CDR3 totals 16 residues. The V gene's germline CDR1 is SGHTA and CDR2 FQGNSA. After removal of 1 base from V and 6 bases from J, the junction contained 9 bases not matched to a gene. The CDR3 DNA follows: TGTGCCAGCAGCTTAGTTGGGCAGGGGGTCGGTCAGCCCCAGCATTTT. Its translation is CASSLVGQGVGQPQHF.

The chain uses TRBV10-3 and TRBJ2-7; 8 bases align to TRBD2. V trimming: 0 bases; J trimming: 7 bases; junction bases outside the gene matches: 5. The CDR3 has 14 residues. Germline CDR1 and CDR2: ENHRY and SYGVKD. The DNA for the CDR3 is TGTGCCATCAGTGAGTCTAGCGGGGACCAGGAGCAGTACTTC. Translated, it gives CAISESSGDQEQYF.

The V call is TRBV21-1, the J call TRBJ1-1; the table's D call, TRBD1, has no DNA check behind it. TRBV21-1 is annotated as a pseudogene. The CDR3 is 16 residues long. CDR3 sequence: CASSKGRDRVETEAFF. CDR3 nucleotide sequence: TGTGCCAGCAGCAAAGGCCGGGACAGGGTAGAAACTGAAGCTTTCTTT.

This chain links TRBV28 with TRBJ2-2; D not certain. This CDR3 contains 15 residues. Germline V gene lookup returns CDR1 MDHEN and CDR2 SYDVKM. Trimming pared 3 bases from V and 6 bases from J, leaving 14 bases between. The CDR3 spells CASSFRPGRPGELFF. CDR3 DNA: TGTGCCAGCAGTTTCCGGCCGGGTCGCCCCGGGGAGCTGTTTTTT.

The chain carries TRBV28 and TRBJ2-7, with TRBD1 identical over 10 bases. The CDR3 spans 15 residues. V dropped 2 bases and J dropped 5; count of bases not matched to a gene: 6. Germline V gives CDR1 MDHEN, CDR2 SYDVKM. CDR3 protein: CASSLGGQGLNEQYF. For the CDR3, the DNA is TGTGCCAGCAGTTTAGGGGGACAGGGGCTTAACGAGCAGTACTTC.

CDR3 coding DNA: TGCGCCAGCAGCCAAGATCAAGGCGGGACAGTTAATGAAAAACTGTTTTTT. It translates to CASSQDQGGTVNEKLFF. V and J are TRBV4-1 and TRBJ1-4; 7 nucleotides match TRBD1. The CDR3 totals 17 residues. Germline CDR1 MGHRA, CDR2 YSYEKL. The junction had 8 bases not matched to a gene; V was cut back by 0 bases and J by 4 bases.

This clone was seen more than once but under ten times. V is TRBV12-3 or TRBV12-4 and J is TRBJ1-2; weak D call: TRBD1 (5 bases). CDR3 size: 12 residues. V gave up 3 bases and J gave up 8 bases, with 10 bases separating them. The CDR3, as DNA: TGTGCCAGCAGTTTTGGGGGACGGGGCTACACCTTC. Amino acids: CASSFGGRGYTF.

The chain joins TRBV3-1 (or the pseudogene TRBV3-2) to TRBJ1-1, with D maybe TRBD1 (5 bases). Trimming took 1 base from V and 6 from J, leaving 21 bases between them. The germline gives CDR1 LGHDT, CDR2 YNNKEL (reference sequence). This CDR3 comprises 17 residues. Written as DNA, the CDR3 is TGTGCCAGCAGCCAAGTACAAAGGGCCCCACGGGACGCTGAAGCTTTCTTT. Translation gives CASSQVQRAPRDAEAFF.

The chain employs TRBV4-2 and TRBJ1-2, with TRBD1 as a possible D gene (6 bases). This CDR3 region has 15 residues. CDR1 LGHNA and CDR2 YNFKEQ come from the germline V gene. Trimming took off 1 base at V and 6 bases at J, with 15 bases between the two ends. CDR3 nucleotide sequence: TGTGCCAGCAGCCAAGGATCAGGGGTTGAGGATGGCTACACCTTC. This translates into CASSQGSGVEDGYTF.

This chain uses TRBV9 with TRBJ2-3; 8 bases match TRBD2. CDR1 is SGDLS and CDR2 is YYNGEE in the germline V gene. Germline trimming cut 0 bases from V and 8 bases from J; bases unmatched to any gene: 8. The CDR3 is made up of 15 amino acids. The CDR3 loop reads CASSVGTGGPGTQYF. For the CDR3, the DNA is TGTGCCAGCAGCGTAGGAACGGGGGGGCCTGGTACGCAGTATTTT. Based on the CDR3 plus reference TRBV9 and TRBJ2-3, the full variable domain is DSGVTQTPKHLITATGQRVTLRCSPRSGDLSVYWYQQSLDQGLQFLIQYYNGEERAKGNILERFSAQQFPDLHSELNLSSLELGDSALYFCASSVGTGGPGTQYFGPGTRLTVL.

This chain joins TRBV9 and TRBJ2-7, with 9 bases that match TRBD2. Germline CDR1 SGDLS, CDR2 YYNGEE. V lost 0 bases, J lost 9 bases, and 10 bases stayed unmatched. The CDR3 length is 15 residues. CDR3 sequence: CASSVDGGRETGQYF. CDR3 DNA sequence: TGTGCCAGCAGCGTAGACGGCGGGAGGGAAACTGGGCAGTACTTC.

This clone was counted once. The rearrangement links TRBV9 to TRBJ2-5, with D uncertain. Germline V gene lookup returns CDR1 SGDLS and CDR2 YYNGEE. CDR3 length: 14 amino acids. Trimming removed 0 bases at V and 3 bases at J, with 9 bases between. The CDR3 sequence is CASSVAGTKETQYF. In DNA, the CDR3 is TGTGCCAGCAGCGTAGCTGGCACAAAAGAGACCCAGTACTTC.

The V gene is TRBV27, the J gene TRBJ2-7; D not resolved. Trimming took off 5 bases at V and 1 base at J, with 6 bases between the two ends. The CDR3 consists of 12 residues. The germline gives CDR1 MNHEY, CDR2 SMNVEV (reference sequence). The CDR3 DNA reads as TGTGCCAGCAGTGGCTTATCCTACGAGCAGTACTTC. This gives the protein CASSGLSYEQYF.

CDR3 in DNA: TGCGCCAGCAGCTTGGCCGACGGTAGCTACGAGCAGTACTTC. This sequence encodes CASSLADGSYEQYF. The chain is built from TRBV5-1 and TRBJ2-7, with D unclear. Germline lookup yields CDR1 SGHRS and CDR2 YFSETQ. The germline V and J ends were trimmed by 0 bases and 3 bases, with 10 bases remaining between them. This CDR3 is built from 14 residues.

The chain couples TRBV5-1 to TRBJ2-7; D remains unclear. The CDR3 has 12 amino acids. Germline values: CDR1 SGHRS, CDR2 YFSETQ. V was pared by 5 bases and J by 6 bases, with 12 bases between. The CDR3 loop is CASSLSEAEQYF. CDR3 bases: TGCGCCAGCAGTCTGTCTGAGGCCGAGCAGTACTTC.

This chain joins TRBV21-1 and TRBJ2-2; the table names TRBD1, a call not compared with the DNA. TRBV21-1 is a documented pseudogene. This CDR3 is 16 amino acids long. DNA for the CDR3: TGTGCCAGCAGCCCACCGGGACAGGCGAACACCGGGGAGCTGTTTTTT. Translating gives CASSPPGQANTGELFF.

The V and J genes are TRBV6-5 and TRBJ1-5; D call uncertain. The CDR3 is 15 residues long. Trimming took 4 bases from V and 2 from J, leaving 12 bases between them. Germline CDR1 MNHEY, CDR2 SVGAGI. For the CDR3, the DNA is TGTGCCAGCAGTTCCAGACTGTGGGGCAATCAGCCCCAGCATTTT. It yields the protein CASSSRLWGNQPQHF.

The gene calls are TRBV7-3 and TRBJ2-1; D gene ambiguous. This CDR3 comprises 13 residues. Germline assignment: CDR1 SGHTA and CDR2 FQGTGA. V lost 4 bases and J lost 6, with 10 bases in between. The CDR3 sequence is CASSSGRANEQFF. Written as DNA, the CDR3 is TGTGCCAGCAGCTCCGGGCGAGCCAATGAGCAGTTCTTC. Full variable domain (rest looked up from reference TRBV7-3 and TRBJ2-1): GAGVSQTPSNKVTEKGKYVELRCDPISGHTALYWYRQSLGQGPEFLIYFQGTGAADDSGLPNDRFFAVRPEGSVSTLKIQRTERGDSAVYLCASSSGRANEQFFGPGTRLTVL.

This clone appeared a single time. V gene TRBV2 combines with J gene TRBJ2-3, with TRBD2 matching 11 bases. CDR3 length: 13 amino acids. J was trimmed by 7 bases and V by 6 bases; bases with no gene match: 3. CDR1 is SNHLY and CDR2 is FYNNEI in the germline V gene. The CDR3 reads CASRGTSGNTQYF. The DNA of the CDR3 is TGTGCCAGCAGGGGGACTAGCGGTAATACGCAGTATTTT. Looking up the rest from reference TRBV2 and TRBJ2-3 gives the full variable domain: EPEVTQTPSHQVTQMGQEVILRCVPISNHLYFYWYRQILGQKVEFLVSFYNNEISEKSEIFDDQFSVERPDGSNFTLKIRSTKLEDSAMYFCASRGTSGNTQYFGPGTRLTVL.

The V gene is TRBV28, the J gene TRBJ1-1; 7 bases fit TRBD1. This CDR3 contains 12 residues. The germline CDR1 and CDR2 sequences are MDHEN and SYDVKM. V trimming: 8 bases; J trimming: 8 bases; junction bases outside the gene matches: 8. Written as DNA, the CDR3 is TGTGCCAGCCGAACAGGGGCGAAAGAAGCTTTCTTT. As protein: CASRTGAKEAFF.

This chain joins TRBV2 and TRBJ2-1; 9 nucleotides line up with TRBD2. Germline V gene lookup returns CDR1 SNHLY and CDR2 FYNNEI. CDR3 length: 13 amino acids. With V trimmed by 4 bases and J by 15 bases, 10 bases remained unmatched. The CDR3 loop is CASSGLGAGGLFF. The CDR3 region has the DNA TGTGCCAGCAGTGGCCTCGGAGCGGGAGGTCTGTTCTTC.

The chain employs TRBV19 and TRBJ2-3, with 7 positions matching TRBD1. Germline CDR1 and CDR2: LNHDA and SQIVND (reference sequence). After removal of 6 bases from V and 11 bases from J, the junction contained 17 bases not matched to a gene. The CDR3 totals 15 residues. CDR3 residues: CASSWNRGSGLEQYF. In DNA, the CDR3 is TGTGCCAGTAGCTGGAACAGGGGATCTGGGTTGGAGCAGTATTTT.

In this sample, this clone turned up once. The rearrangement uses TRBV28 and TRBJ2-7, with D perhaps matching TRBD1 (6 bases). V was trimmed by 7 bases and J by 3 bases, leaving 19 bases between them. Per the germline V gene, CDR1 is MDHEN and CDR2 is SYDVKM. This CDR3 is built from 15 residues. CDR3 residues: CASIWTVRTIYEQYF. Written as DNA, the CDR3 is TGTGCCAGCATATGGACAGTTCGTACTATCTACGAGCAGTACTTC.

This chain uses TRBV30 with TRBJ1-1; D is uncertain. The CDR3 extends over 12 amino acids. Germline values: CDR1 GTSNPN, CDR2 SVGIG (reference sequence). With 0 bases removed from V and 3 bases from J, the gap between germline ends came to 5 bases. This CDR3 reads CAWSVVDTEAFF. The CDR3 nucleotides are TGTGCCTGGAGTGTGGTGGACACTGAAGCTTTCTTT.

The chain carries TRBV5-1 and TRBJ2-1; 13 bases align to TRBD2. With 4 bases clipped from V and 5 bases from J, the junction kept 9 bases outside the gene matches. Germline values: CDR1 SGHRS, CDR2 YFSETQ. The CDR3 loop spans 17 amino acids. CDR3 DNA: TGCGCCAGCAGCGAACAACCTGGACTAGCGGGAGACAATGAGCAGTTCTTC. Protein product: CASSEQPGLAGDNEQFF. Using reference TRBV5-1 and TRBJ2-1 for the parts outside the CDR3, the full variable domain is KAGVTQTPRYLIKTRGQQVTLSCSPISGHRSVSWYQQTPGQGLQFLFEYFSETQRNKGNFPGRFSGRQFSNSRSEMNVSTLELGDSALYLCASSEQPGLAGDNEQFFGPGTRLTVL.